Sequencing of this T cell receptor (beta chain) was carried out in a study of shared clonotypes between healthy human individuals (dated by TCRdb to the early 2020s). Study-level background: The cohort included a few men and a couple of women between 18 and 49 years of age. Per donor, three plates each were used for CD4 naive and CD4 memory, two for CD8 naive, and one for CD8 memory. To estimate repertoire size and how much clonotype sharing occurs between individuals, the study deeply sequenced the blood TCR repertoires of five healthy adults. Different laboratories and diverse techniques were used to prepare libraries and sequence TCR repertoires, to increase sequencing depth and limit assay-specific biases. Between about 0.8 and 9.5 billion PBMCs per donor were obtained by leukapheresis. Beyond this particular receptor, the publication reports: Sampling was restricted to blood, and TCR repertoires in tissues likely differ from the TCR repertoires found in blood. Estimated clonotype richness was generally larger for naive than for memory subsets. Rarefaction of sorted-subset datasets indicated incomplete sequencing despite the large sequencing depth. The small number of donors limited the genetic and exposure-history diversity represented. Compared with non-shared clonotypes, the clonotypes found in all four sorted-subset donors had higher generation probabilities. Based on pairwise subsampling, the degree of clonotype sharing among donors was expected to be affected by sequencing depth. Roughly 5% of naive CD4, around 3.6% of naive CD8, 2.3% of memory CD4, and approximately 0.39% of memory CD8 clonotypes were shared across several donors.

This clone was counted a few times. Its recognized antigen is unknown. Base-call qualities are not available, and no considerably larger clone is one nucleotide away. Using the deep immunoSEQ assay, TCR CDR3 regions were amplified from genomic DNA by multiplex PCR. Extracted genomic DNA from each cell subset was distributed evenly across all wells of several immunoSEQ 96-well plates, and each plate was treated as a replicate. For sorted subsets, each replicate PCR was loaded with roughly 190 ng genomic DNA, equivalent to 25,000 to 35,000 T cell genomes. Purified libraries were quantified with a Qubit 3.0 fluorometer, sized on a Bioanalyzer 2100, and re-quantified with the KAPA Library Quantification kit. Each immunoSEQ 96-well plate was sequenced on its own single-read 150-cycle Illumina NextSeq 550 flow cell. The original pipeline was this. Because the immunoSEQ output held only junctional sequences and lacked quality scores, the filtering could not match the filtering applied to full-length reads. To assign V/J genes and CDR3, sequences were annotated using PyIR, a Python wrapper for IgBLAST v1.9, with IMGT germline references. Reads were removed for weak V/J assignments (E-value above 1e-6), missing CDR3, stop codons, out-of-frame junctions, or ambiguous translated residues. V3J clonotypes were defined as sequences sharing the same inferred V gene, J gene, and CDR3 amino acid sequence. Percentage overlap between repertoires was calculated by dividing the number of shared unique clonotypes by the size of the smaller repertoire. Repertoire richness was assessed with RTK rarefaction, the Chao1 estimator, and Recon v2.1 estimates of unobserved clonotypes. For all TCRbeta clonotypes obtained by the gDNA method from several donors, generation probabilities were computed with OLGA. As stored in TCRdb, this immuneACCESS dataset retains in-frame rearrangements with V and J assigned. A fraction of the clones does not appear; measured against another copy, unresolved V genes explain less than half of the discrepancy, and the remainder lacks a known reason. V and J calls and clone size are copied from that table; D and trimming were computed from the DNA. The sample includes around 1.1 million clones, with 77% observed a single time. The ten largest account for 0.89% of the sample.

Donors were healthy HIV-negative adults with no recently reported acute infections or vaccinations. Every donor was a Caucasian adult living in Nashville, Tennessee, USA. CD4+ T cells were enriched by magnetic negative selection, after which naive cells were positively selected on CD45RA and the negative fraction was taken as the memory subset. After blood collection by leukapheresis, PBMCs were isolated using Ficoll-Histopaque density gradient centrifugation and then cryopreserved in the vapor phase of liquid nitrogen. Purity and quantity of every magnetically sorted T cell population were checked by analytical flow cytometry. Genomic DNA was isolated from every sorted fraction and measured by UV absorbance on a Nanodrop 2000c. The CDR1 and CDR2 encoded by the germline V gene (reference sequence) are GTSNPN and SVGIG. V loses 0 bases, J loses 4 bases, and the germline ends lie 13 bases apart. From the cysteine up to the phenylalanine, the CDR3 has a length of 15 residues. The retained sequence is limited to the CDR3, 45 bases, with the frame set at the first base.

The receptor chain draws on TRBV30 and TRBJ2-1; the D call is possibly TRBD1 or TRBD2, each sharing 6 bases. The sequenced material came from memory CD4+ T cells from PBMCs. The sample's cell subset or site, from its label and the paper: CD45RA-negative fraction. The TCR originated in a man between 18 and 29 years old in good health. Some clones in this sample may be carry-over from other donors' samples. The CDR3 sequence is CAWSVKGGEYNEQFF. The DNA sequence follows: TGTGCCTGGAGTGTAAAGGGGGGAGAATACAATGAGCAGTTCTTC.